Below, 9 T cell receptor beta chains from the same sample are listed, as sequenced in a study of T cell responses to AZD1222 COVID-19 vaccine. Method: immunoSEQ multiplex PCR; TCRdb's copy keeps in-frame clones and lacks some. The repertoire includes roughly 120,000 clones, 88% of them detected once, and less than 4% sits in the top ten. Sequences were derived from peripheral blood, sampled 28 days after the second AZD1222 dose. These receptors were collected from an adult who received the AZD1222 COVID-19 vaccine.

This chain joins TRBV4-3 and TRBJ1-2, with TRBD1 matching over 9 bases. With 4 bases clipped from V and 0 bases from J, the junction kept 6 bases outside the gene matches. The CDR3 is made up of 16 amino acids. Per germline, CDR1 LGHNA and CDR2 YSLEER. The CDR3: CASSPGQGRTNYGYTF. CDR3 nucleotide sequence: TGCGCCAGCAGCCCTGGACAGGGGCGAACTAACTATGGCTACACCTTC.

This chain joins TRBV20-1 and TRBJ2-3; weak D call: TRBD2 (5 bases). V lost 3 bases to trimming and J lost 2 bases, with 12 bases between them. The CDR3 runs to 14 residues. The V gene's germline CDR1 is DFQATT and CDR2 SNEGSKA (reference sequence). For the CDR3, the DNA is TGCAGTGCTAGTCTGGACTCACCCACAGATACGCAGTATTTT. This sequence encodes CSASLDSPTDTQYF.

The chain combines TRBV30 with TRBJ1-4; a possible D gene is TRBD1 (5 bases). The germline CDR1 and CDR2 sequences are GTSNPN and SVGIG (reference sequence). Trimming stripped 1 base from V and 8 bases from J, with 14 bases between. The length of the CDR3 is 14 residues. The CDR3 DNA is TGTGCCTGGAGTGAAGGGGCCGACACAGAAAAACTGTTTTTT. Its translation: CAWSEGADTEKLFF.

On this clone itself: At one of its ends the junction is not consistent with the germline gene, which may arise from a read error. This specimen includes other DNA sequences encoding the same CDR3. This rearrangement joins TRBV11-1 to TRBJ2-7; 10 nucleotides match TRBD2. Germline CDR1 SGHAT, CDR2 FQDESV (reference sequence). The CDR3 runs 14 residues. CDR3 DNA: TGTGCCAGCAGCCAACCGGGACTAGCGACCGAGCAGTACTTT. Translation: CASSQPGLATEQYF.

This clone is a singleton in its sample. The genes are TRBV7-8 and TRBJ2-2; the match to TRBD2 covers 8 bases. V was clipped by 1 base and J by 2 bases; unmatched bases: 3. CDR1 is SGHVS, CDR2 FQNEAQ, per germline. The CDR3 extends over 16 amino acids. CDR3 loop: CASSLVAGSNTGELFF. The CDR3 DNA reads TGTGCCAGCAGCTTAGTAGCGGGGTCAAACACCGGGGAGCTGTTTTTT.

The CDR3 sequence is CASSPLNLVSTGELFF. DNA of the CDR3: TGTGCCAGCAGCCCCCTAAACCTAGTGAGCACCGGGGAGCTGTTTTTT. The rearrangement joins TRBV11-2 to TRBJ2-2, with no clear D. V lost 5 bases, J lost 4 bases, and 17 bases lay in between. The CDR3 length is 16 residues. CDR1 is SGHAT, CDR2 FQNNGV, per germline.

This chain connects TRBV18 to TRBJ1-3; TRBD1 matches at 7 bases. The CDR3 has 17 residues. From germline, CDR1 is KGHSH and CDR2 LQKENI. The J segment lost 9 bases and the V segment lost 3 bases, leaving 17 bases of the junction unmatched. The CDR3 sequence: CASSPVPGQSRGSTIYF. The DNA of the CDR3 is TGTGCCAGCTCACCCGTCCCGGGACAGAGCCGTGGATCCACCATATATTTT.

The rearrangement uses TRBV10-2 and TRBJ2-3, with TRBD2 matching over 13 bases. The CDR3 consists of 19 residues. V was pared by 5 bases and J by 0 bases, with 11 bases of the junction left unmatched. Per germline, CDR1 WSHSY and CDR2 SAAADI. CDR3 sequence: CASSLLAGGPGASTDTQYF. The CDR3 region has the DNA TGCGCCAGCAGTCTACTAGCGGGGGGGCCCGGAGCTAGCACAGATACGCAGTATTTT.

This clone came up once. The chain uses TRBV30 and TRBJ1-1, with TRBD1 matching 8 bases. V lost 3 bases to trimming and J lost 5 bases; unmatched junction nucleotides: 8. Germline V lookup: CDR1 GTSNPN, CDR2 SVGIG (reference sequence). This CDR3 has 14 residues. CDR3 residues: CAWRTGAGGTEAFF. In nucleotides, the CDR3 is TGTGCCTGGAGGACAGGGGCCGGGGGGACTGAAGCTTTCTTT.